This TCR beta chain derives from a study of naive and memory T cell subsets. Study results and caveats: Expression changes during T cell differentiation may affect RNA-based TCR counts. Gini index rose across naive, CM, EM and EMRA in CD4 and CD8.

The CDR3 has 15 residues. Trimming cost V 3 bases and J 5 bases; bases outside gene matches: 9. Germline V gives CDR1 LNHNV, CDR2 YYDKDF (reference sequence). Two oligonucleotides, mixed equimolar, formed the beta constant-region primer covering TRBC1 and TRBC2. Four rounds of PCR amplified the ligated cDNA using nested alpha and beta constant-region primers plus SP2. TCRdb passed the UMI-ligation and nested PCR reads through MiXCR, listing each CDR3 protein once. The data hold 80,000 or so distinct CDR3 sequences, with approximately 9.2% observed a single time. This clonotype was detected many times. Its target is not known. Cells stained for CD3, CD4, CD8, CD45RA and CD27 were sorted into four subsets.

Sample: naive CD8+ T cells from blood. This TCR came from a human donor in good health. The V and J genes are TRBV15 and TRBJ2-5, with 7 bases aligning to TRBD1. The CDR3 bases are TGTGCCACCAGCAGCTCCGGGACAGTGGGGGAGACCCAGTACTTC. Amino acid sequence: CATSSSGTVGETQYF.